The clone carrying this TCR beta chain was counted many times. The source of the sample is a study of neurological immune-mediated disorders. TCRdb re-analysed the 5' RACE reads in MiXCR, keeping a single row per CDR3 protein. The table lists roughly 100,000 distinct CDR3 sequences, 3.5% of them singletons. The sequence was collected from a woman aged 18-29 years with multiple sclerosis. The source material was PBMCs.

Here the CDR3 DNA reads TGTGCCAGCAGTTCTGGACAGGTCCCCAAAAACATTCAGTACTTC. It specifies CASSSGQVPKNIQYF. J is TRBJ2-4 and V is TRBV12-3 or TRBV12-4; 7 positions match TRBD1. The CDR3 contains 15 residues. J lost 2 bases, V lost 4 bases, and 5 bases had no gene match.